The clone carrying this T cell receptor beta chain showed up many times. What it recognizes is unknown. V was trimmed by 8 bases and J by 5 bases, leaving 18 bases between them. This CDR3 is built from 14 residues. Researchers amplified the TCR beta CDR3 regions from RNA transcripts. The HTBI set primed first-round TCR CDR3 RT-PCR. TCRdb reprocessed the multiplex PCR reads via MiXCR and lists one record per CDR3 protein. The sample lists fewer than 350,000 distinct CDR3 sequences; roughly a fifth were seen once. The entry originates in a study of T cells in Graves' hyperthyroidism and ophthalmopathy. Study-level findings and limits: The model identified upcoming ophthalmopathy a median approximately six months ahead of onset.

The sequenced sample consisted of blood. V and J are TRBV12-3 or TRBV12-4 and TRBJ1-2; a possible D gene is TRBD1 (6 bases). The clonotype was recovered from a woman aged 50 to 65 with Graves' hyperthyroidism. Here the CDR3 DNA reads TGTGCCAGCGTTCCGGGCGGGGGCCCTTATGGCTACACCTTC. As protein: CASVPGGGPYGYTF.